This passage covers 30 T cell receptor beta chains from one sample sequenced in a study of Tregs in tolerant kidney transplant recipients. Using immunoSEQ multiplex PCR, the repertoire was profiled, and TCRdb retains in-frame clones only, with some absent. The sample holds 30,000 or so clones. The source material was CD8+ T cells from blood, sampled before the transplant. All receptors come from a human donor who received a combined kidney and bone marrow transplant.

About this clone itself: The read comes to an end 3 residues before the CDR3 does, leaving the germline J gene to fill in the end. The V and J genes are TRBV7-6 and TRBJ2-7; D remains ambiguous. The CDR3 extends over 15 amino acids. The V gene lost 3 bases and the J gene lost 5 bases, with 17 bases spanning the gap. Per germline, CDR1 SGHVS and CDR2 FNYEAQ. Partial CDR3 DNA: TGTGCCAGCAGCTTGATCGGGTATGGAGCTGACGAG. Encoded protein: CASSLIGYGADE. The whole CDR3 region reads CASSLIGYGADEQYF.

Of note for this clone: The DNA ends 3 residues before the CDR3 does, and the rest of the CDR3 is filled in from the germline J gene. This chain links TRBV4-2 with TRBJ1-1; TRBD1 aligns across 7 bases. This CDR3 spans 17 amino acids. In germline, CDR1 is LGHNA, CDR2 YNFKEQ. V dropped 0 bases and J dropped 3; count of bases not matched to a gene: 10. CDR3 protein: CASSQDPSQTGDTEAFF. CDR3 DNA (partial): TGTGCCAGCAGCCAAGATCCCTCCCAAACAGGGGACACTGAA.

Comment on this clone: The DNA ends 3 residues before the CDR3 does, and the rest of the CDR3 is filled in from the germline J gene. The gene calls are TRBV20-1 and TRBJ2-7; D is unresolved. V was cut by 6 bases and J by 0 bases, with 9 bases left in between. The CDR3 spans 12 residues. Germline CDR1 DFQATT, CDR2 SNEGSKA (reference sequence). CDR3 bases read: TGCAGTGCCCCCCTTGTCTCCTACGAG. It translates to CSAPLVSYE. The whole CDR3 protein reads CSAPLVSYEQYF.

Points on this clone: The read ends 3 residues shy of where the CDR3 ends; the end is completed using the germline J gene. The genes are TRBV7-8 and TRBJ2-7; perhaps TRBD1 as D (5 bases). CDR1 is SGHVS, CDR2 FQNEAQ, per germline. CDR3 length: 17 amino acids. Trimming shortened V by 5 bases and J by 3 bases, and 23 bases separated the two germline ends. The sequenced CDR3 bases are TGTGCCAGCAGCCCTGGGGCGTATAAGTCCCCGGTCTACGAG. It is translated as CASSPGAYKSPVYE. From start to end, the CDR3 is CASSPGAYKSPVYEQYF.

Worth noting for this clone: With the read ending 3 residues before the CDR3 end, the germline J gene is used to fill in that end. This sequence joins TRBV28 and TRBJ2-3; 8 bases agree with TRBD2. Looked up from germline, CDR1 is MDHEN and CDR2 is SYDVKM. J was trimmed by 5 bases and V by 5 bases; bases with no gene match: 12. The CDR3 is 16 amino acids. The CDR3 spells CASSPWAGTSGDTQYF. The sequenced part of the CDR3 DNA is TGTGCCAGCAGTCCCTGGGCCGGGACTAGTGGAGATACG.

As for this clone: The CDR3 end is not reached by the read, which stops 3 residues before it; the germline J gene fills it in. The chain links TRBV7-9 to TRBJ2-1, with D hard to call. The CDR3 extends over 14 amino acids. Germline CDR1 reads SEHNR; CDR2 reads FQNEAQ (reference sequence). Trimming pared 5 bases from V and 4 bases from J, leaving 12 bases between. The DNA read from the CDR3 is TGTGCCAGCAGCGACGACTGGCGATACAATGAG. It specifies CASSDDWRYNE. The whole CDR3 sequence reads CASSDDWRYNEQFF.

Notes on this clone: The DNA ends 3 residues before the CDR3 does, and the rest of the CDR3 is filled in from the germline J gene. V and J are TRBV7-7 and TRBJ2-7, with 8 bases identical to TRBD2. V shed 11 bases and J 3 bases; nucleotides not matched to a gene: 6. This CDR3 has 12 residues. CDR1 and CDR2 from the germline V gene are SSHAT and FNYEAQ (reference sequence). The CDR3 is CAFHSGNYEQYF. The part of the CDR3 DNA that was read is TGTGCCTTTCATAGCGGGAACTACGAG.

The sequenced CDR3 bases are TGTGCCAGCAGTTACTCAGCCCGACTAGCGGGGACCTACGAG. This sequence encodes CASSYSARLAGTYE. From start to end, the CDR3 is CASSYSARLAGTYEQYF. The chain links TRBV6-2 or TRBV6-3 to TRBJ2-7; TRBD2 agrees at 11 bases. The observed sequence ends 3 residues before the CDR3 terminus, with the missing tail filled in from the germline J gene. CDR3 length equals 17 residues. The trim removed 0 bases at V and 2 bases at J, leaving 6 bases unmatched. Germline loops: CDR1 MNHEY, CDR2 SVGEGT.

Regarding this clone: The read terminates 3 residues before the CDR3 end, so the remaining end is supplied by the germline J gene. The chain links TRBV11-2 to TRBJ2-7; 7 bases agree with TRBD2. The germline gives CDR1 SGHAT, CDR2 FQNNGV. The CDR3 spans 13 residues. Germline trimming cut 4 bases from V and 4 bases from J; bases unmatched to any gene: 4. CDR3 residues: CASSYGTTYEQYF. CDR3 bases read: TGTGCCAGCAGCTACGGGACTACTTACGAG.

For this clone: Distinct nucleotide sequences in the sample also encode this CDR3. The CDR3 DNA, read in part, is TGTGCCAGTAGTATCGGGACTAGCGGGACCTACGAG. Its translation is CASSIGTSGTYE. The whole CDR3 is CASSIGTSGTYEQYF. The rearrangement links TRBV19 to TRBJ2-7; 13 bases align to TRBD2. Read sequence stops 3 residues before the CDR3 end, and the germline J gene provides the missing end. This CDR3 contains 15 residues. Germline V gene sequence: CDR1 LNHDA, CDR2 SQIVND (reference sequence). J gave up 2 bases and V 3 bases, and 1 base lay outside the gene matches.

With regard to this clone: The sequenced fragment ends 3 residues before the CDR3 boundary, so the rest is inferred from the germline J gene. V and J are TRBV6-2 or TRBV6-3 and TRBJ2-1, with 9 bases aligning to TRBD2. The trim removed 10 bases at V and 0 bases at J, leaving 13 bases unmatched. The V gene's germline CDR1 is MNHEY and CDR2 SVGEGT. The CDR3 has 17 amino acids. CDR3 residues: CATLEEAGGPSYNEQFF. The part of the CDR3 DNA that was read is TGTGCCACCCTAGAGGAGGCGGGAGGGCCCTCCTACAATGAG.

The DNA read from the CDR3 is TGTGCCAGCAGCCCCGGACAGGGTCTGGGGAGGAATGAG. This sequence encodes CASSPGQGLGRNE. The full CDR3 protein is CASSPGQGLGRNEQFF. This chain joins TRBV7-3 and TRBJ2-1; 8 bases are shared with TRBD1. The read ends 3 residues shy of where the CDR3 ends; the end is completed using the germline J gene. Germline V gives CDR1 SGHTA, CDR2 FQGTGA. The ends lost 5 bases at V and 7 bases at J; junction bases unmatched: 13. There are 16 residues in the CDR3.

In regard to this clone: The read halts 3 residues ahead of the CDR3 end, with the missing end drawn from the germline J gene. J is TRBJ2-7 and V is TRBV7-9, with D perhaps matching TRBD1 (6 bases). CDR3 size: 13 residues. The ends were cut back, 5 bases at V and 1 base at J, with 9 bases in the middle. The V gene's germline CDR1 is SEHNR and CDR2 FQNEAQ (reference sequence). CDR3 bases read: TGTGCCAGCAGCCAAACAGGGTCCTACGAG. As protein: CASSQTGSYE. The whole CDR3 is CASSQTGSYEQYF. The full variable domain, in which reference TRBV7-9 and TRBJ2-7 provide the parts outside the CDR3, is DTGVSQNPRHKITKRGQNVTFRCDPISEHNRLYWYRQTLGQGPEFLTYFQNEAQLEKSRLLSDRFSAERPKGSFSTLEIQRTEQGDSAMYLCASSQTGSYEQYFGPGTRLTVT.

As for this clone: The CDR3 goes on 3 residues after the read ends, and that part is filled in from the germline J gene. V gene TRBV7-9 combines with J gene TRBJ2-7; no clear D. Germline V gene sequence: CDR1 SEHNR, CDR2 FQNEAQ (reference sequence). V was pared by 1 base and J by 0 bases, with 10 bases between. The CDR3 runs to 15 residues. The DNA read from the CDR3 is TGTGCCAGCAGCTTAGAACGGGTTCTCTCCTACGAG. This gives the protein CASSLERVLSYE. The entire CDR3 sequence reads CASSLERVLSYEQYF.

Note on this clone: With the read ending 3 residues before the CDR3 end, the germline J gene is used to fill in that end. The chain links TRBV20-1 to TRBJ2-7; TRBD2 might be the D (5 bases). Trimming shortened V by 1 base and J by 2 bases, and 6 bases separated the two germline ends. CDR1 is DFQATT, CDR2 SNEGSKA, per germline (reference sequence). The CDR3 sequence is 12 residues long. The covered CDR3 bases are TGCAGTGCTAGAGGACTACCCTACGAG. Protein: CSARGLPYE. The full CDR3 is CSARGLPYEQYF.

Worth noting for this clone: The read is 3 residues too short to cover the CDR3 end, so that end is filled in from the germline J gene. The chain couples TRBV7-6 to TRBJ1-1; unclear D gene. The CDR3 is made up of 18 amino acids. Germline CDR1 SGHVS, CDR2 FNYEAQ. CDR3 amino acids: CASSLEKKNSGSYNEAFF. CDR3 DNA (partial): TGTGCCAGCAGCTTAGAGAAGAAGAATAGCGGGAGTTACAATGAG. The full variable domain, its missing parts supplied by reference TRBV7-6 and TRBJ1-1, is GAGVSQSPRYKVTKRGQDVALRCDPISGHVSLYWYRQALGQGPEFLTYFNYEAQQDKSGLPNDRFSAERPEGSISTLTIQRTEQRDSAMYRCASSLEKKNSGSYNEAFFGQGTRLTVV.

Comment on this clone: The read ends 3 residues shy of where the CDR3 ends; the end is completed using the germline J gene. This sequence joins TRBV19 and TRBJ2-7; 9 bases line up with TRBD1. This CDR3 is 14 amino acids long. Germline CDR1 is LNHDA and CDR2 is SQIVND (reference sequence). Trimming cost V 6 bases and J 4 bases; bases outside gene matches: 7. CDR3 DNA, as far as it was read: TGTGCCAGTAGCTTCGGGACAGGGCCATACGAG. Protein sequence: CASSFGTGPYE. Given in full, the CDR3 is CASSFGTGPYEQYF. Supplemented by reference TRBV19 and TRBJ2-7, the full variable domain reads DGGITQSPKYLFRKEGQNVTLSCEQNLNHDAMYWYRQDPGQGLRLIYYSQIVNDFQKGDIAEGYSVSREKKESFPLTVTSAQKNPTAFYLCASSFGTGPYEQYFGPGTRLTVT.

As concerns this clone: The CDR3 end is not reached by the read, which stops 3 residues before it; the germline J gene fills it in. The rearrangement uses TRBV7-3 and TRBJ1-4; the D gene is possibly TRBD1 (6 bases). The CDR3 is made up of 16 amino acids. V was shortened by 4 bases and J by 0 bases, with 12 bases between the two germline ends. Germline V gene data show CDR1 as SGHTA and CDR2 as FQGTGA. The CDR3 loop reads CASSSDSRTTNEKLFF. The CDR3 bases that were read are TGTGCCAGCAGCTCGGACAGTAGAACAACTAATGAAAAA. Based on the CDR3 plus reference TRBV7-3 and TRBJ1-4, the full variable domain is GAGVSQTPSNKVTEKGKYVELRCDPISGHTALYWYRQSLGQGPEFLIYFQGTGAADDSGLPNDRFFAVRPEGSVSTLKIQRTERGDSAVYLCASSSDSRTTNEKLFFGSGTQLSVL.

This clone is deemed medium-sized (0.01 to 0.1%) by its frequency. With the read ending 3 residues before the CDR3 end, the germline J gene is used to fill in that end. The V and J genes are TRBV20-1 and TRBJ2-5; 9 bases are shared with TRBD2. Germline values: CDR1 DFQATT, CDR2 SNEGSKA (reference sequence). V gave up 0 bases and J gave up 4 bases; unmatched junction bases: 12. The CDR3 totals 17 residues. CDR3: CSARESPGTSPTETQYF. The sequenced part of the CDR3 DNA is TGCAGTGCTAGAGAAAGCCCCGGGACTAGCCCCACAGAGACC.

A note on this clone: Sequencing ends 3 residues short of the CDR3 end; the germline J gene provides the rest. The chain combines TRBV7-6 with TRBJ2-6, with D possibly TRBD1 on 6 matching bases. The length of the CDR3 is 16 residues. Trimming pared 7 bases from V and 0 bases from J, leaving 13 bases between. Germline values: CDR1 SGHVS, CDR2 FNYEAQ. This CDR3 is CASNPGQTSGANVLTF. Partial CDR3 DNA: TGTGCCAGCAACCCCGGACAGACCTCTGGGGCCAACGTC.

In regard to this clone: The read stops 3 residues short of the end of the CDR3; the missing end is completed from the germline J gene. The chain is built from TRBV7-9 and TRBJ2-7; 8 bases agree with TRBD1. The CDR3 totals 13 residues. Trimming cost V 8 bases and J 2 bases; bases outside gene matches: 5. Germline loops: CDR1 SEHNR, CDR2 FQNEAQ (reference sequence). The sequenced part of the CDR3 DNA is TGTGCCAGCCGACAGGGGCTCACCTACGAG. Translating gives CASRQGLTYE. In full, the CDR3 reads CASRQGLTYEQYF.

Note on this clone: The CDR3 is cut off 3 residues early in the read; its end comes from the germline J gene. The chain recombines TRBV19 with TRBJ2-1; 8 bases match TRBD2. Germline CDR1 LNHDA, CDR2 SQIVND (reference sequence). The trim removed 0 bases at V and 0 bases at J, leaving 7 bases unmatched. This CDR3 contains 18 residues. Incomplete CDR3 DNA: TGTGCCAGTAGTATAGATCAGGAGGCGGGAGGCTCCTACAATGAG. Its translation is CASSIDQEAGGSYNE. The CDR3 as a whole reads CASSIDQEAGGSYNEQFF. The whole variable domain, remainder taken from reference TRBV19 and TRBJ2-1, is DGGITQSPKYLFRKEGQNVTLSCEQNLNHDAMYWYRQDPGQGLRLIYYSQIVNDFQKGDIAEGYSVSREKKESFPLTVTSAQKNPTAFYLCASSIDQEAGGSYNEQFFGPGTRLTVL.

About this clone itself: Read data end 3 residues before the CDR3 end; the end is taken from the germline J gene. The chain links TRBV6-2 or TRBV6-3 to TRBJ2-5; the match to TRBD2 covers 14 bases. CDR1 MNHEY and CDR2 SVGEGT come from the germline V gene. Trimming at V came to 2 bases and at J to 4 bases, leaving 6 bases not matched to a gene. This CDR3 comprises 17 residues. The CDR3 protein is CASSYPTGLAGVETQYF. CDR3 bases read: TGTGCCAGCAGTTACCCCACGGGACTAGCGGGAGTAGAGACC.

In the case of this clone: The CDR3 is cut off 3 residues early in the read; its end comes from the germline J gene. The chain is built from TRBV20-1 and TRBJ1-4, with a tentative D call TRBD1 (6 bases). CDR3 length equals 14 residues. In germline, CDR1 is DFQATT, CDR2 SNEGSKA (reference sequence). The V end lost 2 bases, the J end lost 3 bases, and 10 bases lay between the germline ends. CDR3 loop: CSARRTEANEKLFF. The DNA read from the CDR3 is TGCAGTGCTAGAAGGACAGAGGCTAATGAAAAA.

Note on this clone: The read ends 3 residues shy of where the CDR3 ends; the end is completed using the germline J gene. This chain connects TRBV30 to TRBJ1-2; perhaps TRBD1 as D (5 bases). The CDR3 has 13 residues. With 3 bases removed from V and 6 bases from J, the gap between germline ends came to 14 bases. Germline values: CDR1 GTSNPN, CDR2 SVGIG (reference sequence). CDR3 loop: CAWRGRGRHGYTF. The DNA read from the CDR3 is TGTGCCTGGAGGGGGAGGGGTAGGCATGGC.

A note on this clone: The CDR3 extends 3 residues past the end of the read, so its final part is completed from the germline J gene. V is TRBV19 and J is TRBJ2-7; D gene ambiguous. V lost 3 bases and J lost 3, with 12 bases in between. The V gene's germline CDR1 is LNHDA and CDR2 SQIVND (reference sequence). The CDR3 runs to 14 residues. The CDR3 bases that were read are TGTGCCAGTAGTATTGTGGTTGGGCTCTACGAG. This codes for CASSIVVGLYE. The entire CDR3 reads CASSIVVGLYEQYF.

Points on this clone: The CDR3 goes on 3 residues after the read ends, and that part is filled in from the germline J gene. The chain combines TRBV19 with TRBJ2-7; 8 bases are shared with TRBD2. Germline V lookup: CDR1 LNHDA, CDR2 SQIVND (reference sequence). The CDR3 consists of 15 residues. V lost 6 bases, J lost 4 bases, and 11 bases stayed unmatched. The DNA read from the CDR3 is TGTGCCAGTAGCTCTGCAGCGGGAGTCTCGTACGAG. Translating it yields CASSSAAGVSYE. The full CDR3 protein is CASSSAAGVSYEQYF.

As for this clone: The CDR3 goes on 3 residues after the read ends, and that part is filled in from the germline J gene. The chain joins TRBV10-3 to TRBJ2-3; 7 bases align to TRBD2. V lost 4 bases, J lost 2 bases, and 3 bases stayed unmatched. CDR3 length: 14 amino acids. Germline CDR1 ENHRY, CDR2 SYGVKD. The part of the CDR3 DNA that was read is TGTGCCATCAGTGCTAGCGGACCCACAGATACG. It encodes CAISASGPTDT. The CDR3 in its entirety is CAISASGPTDTQYF.

This chain's CDR3 is CASSQVSGPYNEQFF. The CDR3 bases that were read are TGCGCCAGCAGCCAAGTTAGCGGCCCCTACAATGAG. V and J are TRBV4-1 and TRBJ2-1, with TRBD2 as a possible D gene (6 bases). The CDR3 end falls 3 residues outside the read, so it is completed with the germline J gene. V gave up 1 base and J gave up 2 bases, with 9 bases separating them. CDR3 length equals 15 residues. Germline lookup yields CDR1 MGHRA and CDR2 YSYEKL.

Notes on this clone: The CDR3 extends 3 residues past the end of the read, so its final part is completed from the germline J gene. V and J are TRBV6-2 or TRBV6-3 and TRBJ2-7; 9 bases agree with TRBD2. The CDR3 length is 15 residues. The V gene's germline CDR1 is MNHEY and CDR2 SVGEGT. Trimming took 7 bases from V and 4 from J; bases not matched to a gene: 11. Partial CDR3 DNA: TGTGCCAGCATCAACTGGGGACTAGCTTCTTACGAG. Its translation is CASINWGLASYE. The full CDR3 protein is CASINWGLASYEQYF.